These T cell receptor beta chains were read from a single sample in a study of chemoradiotherapy in HPV16-positive cancers. The assay was immunoSEQ multiplex PCR, and TCRdb's table has in-frame clones only and misses some. The data show 20,000 to 25,000 clones, about 90% seen once. This specimen consisted of blood, obtained from a patient who underwent chemoradiotherapy. All receptors come from a human donor with HPV-associated anogenital cancer. CDR3s include the opening cysteine and the closing phenylalanine or tryptophan. A D gene is named only where the DNA matches it firmly. A clone size is listed for some rows: how often the clone was seen (once, few, many), or a class if it is expanded.

d_call j_call v_call clone_size cdr3_aa cdr3_nt
NA TRBJ2-2 TRBV11-2 NA CASSLKERGELFF TGTGCCAGCAGCTTAAAAGAGCGTGGGGAGCTGTTTTTT
NA TRBJ2-3 TRBV30 NA CAWSLGGTSTDTQYF TGTGCCTGGAGTCTAGGGGGAACTAGCACAGATACGCAGTATTTT
TRBD1 TRBJ1-4 TRBV2 few CASSGGQGGWNEKLFF TGTGCCAGCAGTGGCGGACAGGGCGGCTGGAATGAAAAACTGTTTTTT
NA TRBJ2-3 TRBV5-1 NA CASSYRESRTDTQYF TGCGCCAGCAGCTACCGGGAATCGCGCACAGATACGCAGTATTTT
NA TRBJ1-2 TRBV19 NA CASSKEGSYGYTF TGTGCCAGTAGTAAAGAGGGGTCCTATGGCTACACCTTC
TRBD2 TRBJ2-5 TRBV4-2 NA CASSQGAAGGLQETQYF TGTGCCAGCAGCCAAGGTGCAGCGGGGGGTCTCCAAGAGACCCAGTACTTC
NA TRBJ1-2 TRBV9 NA CASSGGGPTSGYTF TGTGCCAGCAGCGGGGGGGGCCCTACCAGTGGCTACACCTTC
NA TRBJ1-2 TRBV7-2 NA CASSIPAPLRNGYTF TGTGCCAGCAGCATCCCGGCCCCGCTAAGAAATGGCTACACCTTC
NA TRBJ1-5 TRBV7-2 NA CASSLGGGSQPQHF TGTGCCAGCAGCTTGGGGGGGGGCAGTCAGCCCCAGCATTTT
NA TRBJ1-6 TRBV5-4 few CASSLAKGSNSPLHF TGTGCCAGCAGCTTGGCCAAAGGCAGTAATTCACCCCTCCACTTT
TRBD1 TRBJ2-7 TRBV18 NA CASSPGQGTIYEQYF TGTGCCAGCTCACCGGGACAGGGAACGATCTACGAGCAGTACTTC
NA TRBJ1-3 TRBV19 few CASSMVLSSGNTIYF TGTGCCAGTAGTATGGTACTCAGCTCTGGAAACACCATATATTTT
TRBD1 TRBJ2-6 TRBV10-3 NA CAISGTVNSGANVLTF TGTGCCATCAGCGGGACAGTCAACTCTGGGGCCAACGTCCTGACTTTC
NA TRBJ1-2 TRBV30 NA CAWSEPPRYGYTF TGTGCCTGGAGTGAGCCCCCCCGATATGGCTACACCTTC
TRBD1 TRBJ2-7 TRBV6-6 NA CASSYDRDYEQYF TGTGCCAGCAGTTACGACAGGGACTACGAGCAGTACTTC
NA TRBJ1-1 TRBV5-1 NA CASSLARVLIDHTDTEAFF TGCGCCAGCAGCTTAGCAAGGGTCTTAATCGACCATACCGACACTGAAGCTTTCTTT
NA TRBJ2-3 TRBV1 NA CTSSHSNASGPSSTDTQYF TGCACCAGCAGCCACTCAAACGCTAGCGGCCCTTCTAGCACAGATACGCAGTATTTT
TRBD1 TRBJ2-7 TRBV2 once CASSWDRASYEQYF TGTGCCAGCAGTTGGGACAGGGCATCCTACGAGCAGTACTTC
NA TRBJ1-1 TRBV5-1 once CASKRDKTNTEAFF TGCGCCAGCAAAAGGGACAAAACGAACACTGAAGCTTTCTTT
TRBD1 TRBJ2-1 TRBV10-3 NA CAISESGQRMGQGDGEQFF TGTGCCATCAGTGAGTCGGGTCAGCGCATGGGGCAGGGGGATGGTGAGCAGTTCTTC
NA TRBJ1-2 TRBV6-6 NA CASSPGVNYGYTF TGTGCCAGCAGTCCAGGGGTAAACTATGGCTACACCTTC
NA TRBJ1-6 TRBV2 NA CASSEAPIGTNSPLHF TGTGCCAGCAGTGAAGCGCCAATAGGTACCAATTCACCCCTCCACTTT
NA TRBJ1-5 TRBV6-5 NA CASSFSGDRPRPQHF TGTGCCAGCAGTTTCTCCGGGGACCGGCCTCGGCCCCAGCATTTT
NA TRBJ2-1 TRBV7-2 NA CASTPRSSYNEQFF TGTGCCAGCACCCCACGGTCTTCCTACAATGAGCAGTTCTTC
NA TRBJ2-5 TRBV9 NA CASSAAGTPVRETQYF TGTGCCAGCAGCGCTGCCGGGACCCCGGTGCGAGAGACCCAGTACTTC
NA TRBJ2-3 TRBV6-5 NA CASSYFFTDTQYF TGTGCCAGCAGTTACTTTTTCACAGATACGCAGTATTTT
NA TRBJ1-5 TRBV21-1 NA CASSKELPSSPAGNSNQPQHF TGTGCCAGCAGCAAAGAACTCCCTTCTTCGCCAGCGGGGAATAGCAATCAGCCCCAGCATTTT
NA TRBJ2-1 TRBV4-1 NA CASSQGYENEQFF TGCGCCAGCAGCCAAGGGTACGAAAATGAGCAGTTCTTC
NA TRBJ1-4 TRBV7-9 NA CASSLVRPSGEKLFF TGTGCCAGCAGCTTAGTACGACCTTCAGGGGAAAAACTGTTTTTT
TRBD1 TRBJ1-6 TRBV5-4 NA CASSPGTGGNGNSPLHF TGTGCCAGCAGCCCCGGGACAGGGGGCAATGGTAATTCACCCCTCCACTTT
NA TRBJ1-5 TRBV7-2 once CASSPSAQPQHF TGTGCCAGCAGCCCAAGTGCACAGCCCCAGCATTTT
TRBD1 TRBJ1-4 TRBV7-2 NA CASSVGTGREKLFF TGTGCCAGCAGCGTCGGGACAGGAAGGGAAAAACTGTTTTTT
NA TRBJ1-1 TRBV2 NA CASRANRISSAEAFF TGTGCCAGCAGGGCCAACAGGATTTCAAGCGCTGAAGCTTTCTTT
NA TRBJ1-6 TRBV5-1 NA CASSLEGRGYVSPLHF TGCGCCAGCAGCTTGGAGGGCAGAGGATACGTGTCACCCCTCCACTTT
NA TRBJ1-2 TRBV10-3 NA CAITPRELEGYTF TGTGCCATCACTCCCCGCGAGCTAGAAGGCTACACCTTC
NA TRBJ1-4 TRBV2 NA CASSRTAATNEKLFF TGTGCCAGCAGTCGGACAGCTGCAACTAATGAAAAACTGTTTTTT
TRBD1 TRBJ1-1 TRBV5-6 NA CASSRVTGSTEAFF TGTGCCAGCAGCCGTGTGACAGGGAGCACTGAAGCTTTCTTT
NA TRBJ2-5 TRBV29-1 once CSVVLLAKETQYF TGCAGCGTTGTGCTGCTAGCGAAAGAGACCCAGTACTTC
NA TRBJ1-4 TRBV6-4 once CASREVPQTEGGSGEKLFF TGTGCCAGCAGGGAAGTACCGCAGACAGAGGGGGGAAGTGGTGAAAAACTGTTTTTT
TRBD1 TRBJ1-4 TRBV19 NA CASSIRTGEKLFF TGTGCCAGTAGTATCCGGACAGGAGAAAAACTGTTTTTT
TRBD1 TRBJ1-6 TRBV19 once CASSTGTGTSPLHF TGTGCCAGTAGTACAGGGACAGGGACTTCACCCCTCCACTTT
TRBD1 TRBJ1-2 TRBV19 NA CASSSYRGRNYGYTF TGTGCCAGTAGTTCGTACAGGGGGCGAAACTATGGCTACACCTTC
NA TRBJ1-2 TRBV7-3 NA CASSLGQNYGYTF TGTGCCAGCAGCTTAGGGCAGAACTATGGCTACACCTTC
NA TRBJ2-7 TRBV19 NA CASRSTQTYEQYF TGTGCCAGTAGAAGCACACAAACCTACGAGCAGTACTTC
NA TRBJ2-5 TRBV27 NA CASSSGVRRGEETQYF TGTGCCAGCAGTTCGGGGGTGAGGAGGGGAGAGGAGACCCAGTACTTC
TRBD2 TRBJ2-3 TRBV9 NA CASSVVAGSTDTQYF TGTGCCAGCAGCGTAGTAGCGGGGAGCACAGATACGCAGTATTTT
TRBD1 TRBJ1-6 TRBV6-5 once CASSYSGQGNSPLHF TGTGCCAGCAGTTACTCAGGACAGGGGAATTCACCCCTCCACTTT
TRBD1 TRBJ1-6 TRBV19 NA CASKKTGEISYNSPLHF TGTGCCAGTAAAAAAACAGGGGAAATATCCTATAATTCACCCCTCCACTTT
NA TRBJ1-1 TRBV30 NA CAWRVLASEAFF TGTGCCTGGAGAGTTCTCGCCAGTGAAGCTTTCTTT
NA TRBJ1-1 TRBV7-9 NA CASSLLFGRRNTEAFF TGTGCCAGCAGCTTATTATTCGGGAGGAGGAACACTGAAGCTTTCTTT